A single sample is the source of the 15 T cell receptor beta chains below, sequenced in a study of blood T cell repertoires in COVID-19. Here immunoSEQ multiplex PCR was the method, and the copy in TCRdb shows in-frame clones only, minus some. Of a few hundred thousand clones detected, 75% to 90% appear once; the ten largest clones hold approximately 1%. The sequenced sample consisted of PBMCs or T cells enriched from blood (not recorded which). Receptors originate from a man between 18 and 29 years old who had recovered from COVID-19.

The DNA for the CDR3 is TGCGCCAGCAGCCAAGGTATGATGCAGGACATCCCGGCTGCTTTCTTT. As protein: CASSQGMMQDIPAAFF. The V and J genes are TRBV4-1 and TRBJ1-1; maybe TRBD1 (5 bases). Trimming shortened V by 1 base and J by 11 bases, and 23 bases separated the two germline ends. This CDR3 spans 16 amino acids. CDR1 is MGHRA, CDR2 YSYEKL, per germline.

This clone was seen once. The chain combines TRBV4-2 with TRBJ2-1; TRBD2 matches 9 bases. Looked up from germline, CDR1 is LGHNA and CDR2 is YNFKEQ. The CDR3 runs to 18 residues. J lost 0 bases, V lost 5 bases, and 11 bases had no gene match. The CDR3 reads CASSVRTSATNSYNEQFF. In DNA, the CDR3 is TGTGCCAGCAGCGTCCGGACTAGCGCGACGAACTCCTACAATGAGCAGTTCTTC.

The chain has TRBV7-8 and TRBJ1-1; D not resolved. The CDR3 totals 13 residues. Germline assignment: CDR1 SGHVS and CDR2 FQNEAQ. V shed 5 bases and J shed 11 bases, with 18 bases lying between them. The CDR3 loop is CASSPRSGQTAFF. CDR3 coding DNA: TGTGCCAGCAGCCCTAGGTCCGGCCAGACGGCTTTCTTT.

This chain joins TRBV19 and TRBJ1-5, with TRBD1 as a possible D gene (5 bases). Between the trimmed V and J ends, which lost 2 bases and 4 bases, there was a span of 12 bases. Germline CDR1 LNHDA, CDR2 SQIVND (reference sequence). The CDR3 consists of 15 residues. CDR3 amino acids: CASSIQGRLNQPQHF. As DNA, the CDR3 is TGTGCCAGTAGTATACAGGGTCGTTTAAATCAGCCCCAGCATTTT.

J is TRBJ1-1 and V is TRBV12-5; D call uncertain. V was pared by 3 bases and J by 11 bases, with 13 bases between. Germline CDR1 LGHNT, CDR2 FRNRAP. There are 12 residues in the CDR3. CDR3 protein: CASGLPSTQAFF. CDR3 nucleotides: TGTGCTAGTGGTTTACCGAGTACACAGGCTTTCTTT.

The chain joins TRBV11-2 to TRBJ2-6, with 7 nucleotides matching TRBD1. The CDR3 runs 18 residues. Germline values: CDR1 SGHAT, CDR2 FQNNGV. V lost 5 bases and J lost 1; bases outside the gene matches: 11. CDR3 coding DNA: TGTGCCAGCAGCCTGGCTCGGACAGGACAATCTGGGGCCAACGTCCTGACTTTC. It translates to CASSLARTGQSGANVLTF.

Comments on this clone: An end of the junction differs from the germline gene, which may be a read error. The chain couples TRBV24-1 to TRBJ1-2; D is perhaps TRBD1 (5 bases). CDR3 length: 13 residues. CDR1 KGHDR and CDR2 SFDVKD come from the germline V gene. The DNA for the CDR3 is TGTGCCACCAGTGAGGGTCAGGGTAACCCTACCATCTTC. Residues: CATSEGQGNPTIF.

V gene TRBV28 combines with J gene TRBJ2-1; the match to TRBD2 covers 8 bases. There are 20 residues in the CDR3. V lost 2 bases to trimming and J lost 5 bases; unmatched junction nucleotides: 20. Germline CDR1 reads MDHEN; CDR2 reads SYDVKM. CDR3 protein: CASSLGKVFTSGGDHNEQFF. The CDR3 coding sequence is TGTGCCAGCAGTTTAGGGAAGGTGTTCACTAGCGGAGGGGACCACAATGAGCAGTTCTTC.

This chain links TRBV28 with TRBJ1-5, with TRBD1 identical over 10 bases. The V segment lost 4 bases and the J segment 4 bases; nucleotides outside the gene matches: 10. The germline V gene encodes CDR1 MDHEN and CDR2 SYDVKM. This CDR3 has 17 amino acids. CDR3 loop: CASSSSRDRGWNQPQHF. The CDR3 nucleotides read TGTGCCAGCAGTTCCTCTCGGGACAGGGGATGGAATCAGCCCCAGCATTTT.

The chain employs TRBV6-5 and TRBJ2-7; TRBD2 matches at 8 bases. This CDR3 has 15 residues. J lost 1 base, V lost 5 bases, and 7 bases had no gene match. Germline-derived CDR1 and CDR2 are MNHEY and SVGAGI. The DNA for the CDR3 is TGTGCCAGCAGTCCCGGGACTAGTTTTTCCTACGAGCAGTACTTC. It yields the protein CASSPGTSFSYEQYF.

This chain joins TRBV9 and TRBJ2-5; TRBD2 agrees at 7 bases. Germline V gene data show CDR1 as SGDLS and CDR2 as YYNGEE. Trimming at V came to 0 bases and at J to 1 base, leaving 6 bases not matched to a gene. The CDR3 covers 16 residues. The CDR3 is CASSVGTLAGQETQYF. CDR3 nucleotides: TGTGCCAGCAGCGTAGGGACGTTAGCGGGCCAAGAGACCCAGTACTTC.

The rearrangement joins TRBV27 to TRBJ2-7, with 10 nucleotides matching TRBD2. Trimming cost V 2 bases and J 4 bases; bases outside gene matches: 2. The germline CDR1 and CDR2 sequences are MNHEY and SMNVEV (reference sequence). The CDR3 is 14 residues long. CDR3 nucleotide sequence: TGTGCCAGCAGTTTACTAGCGGGGGATTACGAGCAGTACTTC. This translates into CASSLLAGDYEQYF.

The sample holds a few counts of this clone. V is TRBV5-1 and J is TRBJ2-7; a possible D gene is TRBD2 (6 bases). The germline V and J ends were trimmed by 1 base and 13 bases, with 27 bases remaining between them. The germline gives CDR1 SGHRS, CDR2 YFSETQ. This CDR3 contains 16 residues. The CDR3 region is CASSLIFPGDSTASYV. CDR3 nucleotide sequence: TGCGCCAGCAGCTTGATTTTTCCGGGGGATTCGACAGCTTCCTACGTC.

A word on this clone: Different DNA sequences within this sample yield the same CDR3. This chain links TRBV24-1 with TRBJ2-1, with 9 positions matching TRBD1. CDR3 length: 15 amino acids. CDR1 and CDR2 (germline): KGHDR, SFDVKD. The J segment lost 5 bases and the V segment lost 3 bases, leaving 4 bases of the junction unmatched. CDR3 amino acids: CATSDARTGDNEQFF. For the CDR3, the DNA is TGTGCCACCAGTGATGCCCGGACAGGGGACAATGAGCAGTTCTTC.

This rearrangement joins TRBV27 to TRBJ2-7; 15 bases fit TRBD2. This CDR3 is built from 15 residues. The germline gives CDR1 MNHEY, CDR2 SMNVEV (reference sequence). V trimming: 8 bases; J trimming: 6 bases; junction bases outside the gene matches: 8. The CDR3 DNA reads TGTGCCAGCGGCCCCCCGGGACTAGCGGGAGGCGAGCAGTACTTC. This encodes CASGPPGLAGGEQYF.